These 16 T cell receptor beta chains came from one sample sequenced in a study of identical twins. Via MiXCR, TCRdb re-called the 5' RACE reads, giving one row per CDR3 protein. Altogether 500,000 or so distinct CDR3 sequences are present, around an eighth being singletons, with the ten largest covering approximately 0.9%. In addition, the sample was reused for a study of yellow fever vaccine responses in identical twins.

The specimen was CD4+ T cells sorted from blood. These receptors all come from a woman under 30 in good health.

This clonotype was seen only a few times. The J gene is TRBJ2-1, the V gene TRBV19, with D unclear. Trimming stripped 7 bases from V and 6 bases from J, with 16 bases between. The CDR3 runs 14 residues. Germline V CDR1 and CDR2: LNHDA, SQIVND (reference sequence). CDR3 sequence reads: CASTQDWIRNEQFF. DNA for the CDR3: TGTGCCAGTACCCAGGATTGGATACGCAATGAGCAGTTCTTC.

This clonotype was observed a few times. The chain combines TRBV27 with TRBJ2-3; 10 positions match TRBD1. The CDR3 is 16 residues long. Unmatched junction bases numbered 14, after V lost 7 bases and J lost 7 bases. The germline V gene has CDR1 MNHEY and CDR2 SMNVEV (reference sequence). The CDR3 loop reads CASISPSGQGTYTQYF. CDR3 coding DNA: TGTGCCAGCATATCCCCTTCGGGACAGGGGACCTATACGCAGTATTTT.

This clonotype occurred a few times. The chain recombines TRBV6-1 with TRBJ2-6, with a weak D call TRBD2 (7 bases). There are 15 residues in the CDR3. Germline CDR1 reads MNHNS; CDR2 reads SASEGT. V was cut by 6 bases and J by 0 bases, with 9 bases left in between. The CDR3 nucleotides read TGTGCCAGCAGAGGGGGGGACTCTGGGGCCAACGTCCTGACTTTC. Encoded protein: CASRGGDSGANVLTF.

The chain links TRBV29-1 to TRBJ2-3; 8 nucleotides match TRBD2. Germline lookup yields CDR1 SQVTM and CDR2 ANQGSEA. The CDR3 contains 13 residues. The junction had 3 bases not matched to a gene; V was cut back by 4 bases and J by 3 bases. Written as DNA, the CDR3 is TGCAGCGTTGTCAGCGGGAGTACAGATACGCAGTATTTT. Translated, it gives CSVVSGSTDTQYF.

This clonotype was seen only a few times. The J gene is TRBJ2-5, the V gene TRBV5-1, with a possible D match to TRBD1 (5 bases). The CDR3 is 15 amino acids. V lost 0 bases to trimming and J lost 2 bases, with 11 bases between them. CDR1 and CDR2 from the germline V gene are SGHRS and YFSETQ. The CDR3 region is CASSLEGRGQETQYF. In DNA, the CDR3 is TGCGCCAGCAGCTTGGAGGGAAGGGGACAAGAGACCCAGTACTTC.

The genes are TRBV6-1 and TRBJ1-1, with 9 bases identical to TRBD1. Germline V CDR1 and CDR2: MNHNS, SASEGT. V was clipped by 6 bases and J by 5 bases; unmatched bases: 10. The CDR3 is 15 residues long. The chain's CDR3 is CASRGPGQGMTEAFF. The CDR3 coding sequence is TGTGCCAGCAGAGGCCCGGGACAGGGCATGACTGAAGCTTTCTTT.

This clonotype came up many times. The CDR3 sequence: CASSLEGSAGDEQFF. CDR3 bases: TGTGCCAGCAGCTTAGAAGGGTCAGCGGGGGATGAGCAGTTCTTC. V is TRBV11-2 and J is TRBJ2-1, with 8 bases fitting TRBD2. Unmatched junction bases numbered 6, after V lost 0 bases and J lost 8 bases. Per germline, CDR1 SGHAT and CDR2 FQNNGV. CDR3 size: 15 residues. Full variable domain (outside the CDR3, taken from reference TRBV11-2 and TRBJ2-1): EAGVAQSPRYKIIEKRQSVAFWCNPISGHATLYWYQQILGQGPKLLIQFQNNGVVDDSQLPKDRFSAERLKGVDSTLKIQPAKLEDSAVYLCASSLEGSAGDEQFFGPGTRLTVL.

The rearrangement links TRBV12-3 or TRBV12-4 to TRBJ2-7; TRBD1 aligns across 11 bases. V dropped 7 bases and J dropped 5; count of bases not matched to a gene: 10. The CDR3 extends over 15 amino acids. In DNA, the CDR3 is TGTGCCAGCACTCTCACCGGGGACAGGGGGAACGAGCAGTACTTC. It codes for CASTLTGDRGNEQYF.

This chain links TRBV4-3 with TRBJ2-2, with 7 bases that match TRBD2. The CDR3 length is 14 residues. Losses at the gene ends were 10 bases for V and 4 bases for J; bases not matched to a gene: 9. Germline CDR1 is LGHNA and CDR2 is YSLEER. The CDR3 reads CATGSAGVTGELFF. As DNA, the CDR3 is TGCGCCACTGGATCGGCGGGAGTCACCGGGGAGCTGTTTTTT.

The sample holds a few counts of this clonotype. The rearrangement joins TRBV7-2 to TRBJ2-7, with 11 bases that match TRBD2. CDR3 length: 13 residues. The V gene end was trimmed by 9 bases and the J gene end by 2 bases; junction bases not matched to a gene: 3. Germline lookup yields CDR1 SGHTA and CDR2 FQGNSA. CDR3 nucleotide sequence: TGTGCCAGTCAACTAGCGGGAGCCTACGAGCAGTACTTC. Translating it yields CASQLAGAYEQYF.

The chain has TRBV11-2 and TRBJ2-7; no definite D call. Germline-derived CDR1 and CDR2 are SGHAT and FQNNGV. Trimming took 4 bases from V and 4 from J, leaving 20 bases between them. This CDR3 is 16 amino acids long. The CDR3 sequence is CASSSNDALSSYEQYF. CDR3 nucleotide sequence: TGTGCCAGCAGCTCCAATGATGCTTTATCTTCTTACGAGCAGTACTTC.

This clonotype occurred a few times. This chain joins TRBV7-2 and TRBJ2-1; D remains unclear. Germline V gives CDR1 SGHTA, CDR2 FQGNSA. The length of the CDR3 is 13 residues. V was cut by 3 bases and J by 3 bases, with 6 bases left in between. The CDR3 loop reads CASSFEVYNEQFF. CDR3 DNA sequence: TGTGCCAGCAGCTTCGAGGTCTACAATGAGCAGTTCTTC.

In its sample, this clonotype was seen many times. This chain connects TRBV3-1 to TRBJ2-3; no clear D. The CDR3 is made up of 12 amino acids. Trimming took 6 bases from V and 4 from J, leaving 8 bases between them. Germline loops: CDR1 LGHDT, CDR2 YNNKEL (reference sequence). The CDR3 DNA is TGTGCCAGCAGGTCTAAGGCAGATACGCAGTATTTT. Translation: CASRSKADTQYF.

Only one count was recorded for this clonotype. V and J are TRBV6-1 and TRBJ1-2, with D perhaps TRBD1 (6 bases). Germline CDR1 and CDR2: MNHNS and SASEGT. V was cut by 6 bases and J by 2 bases, with 19 bases left in between. CDR3 length: 16 amino acids. The CDR3 here is CASRTGTRSGNYGYTF. The CDR3 DNA reads TGTGCCAGCAGGACCGGGACACGATCGGGAAACTATGGCTACACCTTC.

The chain is built from TRBV6-2 or TRBV6-3 and TRBJ2-7; 14 bases line up with TRBD2. The CDR3 is 18 amino acids. CDR1 and CDR2 from the germline V gene are MNHEY and SVGEGT. Trimming removed 1 base from V and 5 bases from J; junction bases left unmatched: 10. CDR3 DNA sequence: TGTGCCAGCAGTTACTGGGCCGGACTAGCGGGAGGAAATAACGAGCAGTACTTC. It is translated as CASSYWAGLAGGNNEQYF.

This CDR3 reads CASRELAGGSYEQYF. The DNA for the CDR3 is TGTGCCAGCAGGGAACTAGCGGGAGGGTCCTACGAGCAGTACTTC. The chain uses TRBV2 and TRBJ2-7, with TRBD2 matching over 13 bases. CDR3 length equals 15 residues. V was clipped by 6 bases and J by 1 base; unmatched bases: 3. Per the germline V gene, CDR1 is SNHLY and CDR2 is FYNNEI.